This is a list of T cell receptor beta chains from one sample in a study of T cell changes during pregnancy in multiple sclerosis. Using immunoSEQ multiplex PCR, the repertoire was profiled, and TCRdb retains in-frame clones only, with some absent. The sample records about 98,000 clones, 90% to 95% being singletons. Material: peripheral blood, obtained after pregnancy. The receptors derive from a female donor in good health, enrolled as a control in a pregnancy study. Both conserved end residues are part of each CDR3. The D gene is left open where the match is weak. Only some rows state a clone size, as once, few, many or a class for expanded clones.

D gene	V gene	J gene	clone size	CDR3 DNA	CDR3 protein
-	TRBV19	TRBJ1-1	-	TGTGCCAGTAGTATAGGAGGGACATCATTCACTGAAGCTTTCTTT	CASSIGGTSFTEAFF
TRBD1	TRBV7-6	TRBJ2-4	-	TGTGCCAGCAGCTTAGGGGCGACAGGGCGGGCTGGGGCCAAAAACATTCAGTACTTC	CASSLGATGRAGAKNIQYF
TRBD1	TRBV7-9	TRBJ1-2	-	TGTGCCAGCAGCCCCTCAGGGGGGCCCTCCTATGGCTACACCTTC	CASSPSGGPSYGYTF
-	TRBV6-4	TRBJ2-2	-	TGTGCCAGCAGTGAAGGAGGGGCCGGGGAGCTGTTTTTT	CASSEGGAGELFF
-	TRBV30	TRBJ2-7	-	TGTGCCTGGAGAGACGGGGGCTCCTACGAGCAGTACTTC	CAWRDGGSYEQYF
TRBD2	TRBV6-1	TRBJ2-1	-	TGTGCCAGCAGTGATTCCGGGACTATTGCTGAGCAGTTCTTC	CASSDSGTIAEQFF
TRBD2	TRBV6-1	TRBJ2-3	few	TGTGCCTCACAATGGGGAGCGGGACCCACAGATACGCAGTATTTT	CASQWGAGPTDTQYF
-	TRBV19	TRBJ2-7	-	TGTGCCAGTAGTATCGTACTCAACTACGAGCAGTACTTC	CASSIVLNYEQYF
TRBD2	TRBV7-9	TRBJ2-7	-	TGTGCCAGCAACTTCCGGACTAGTGACGAGCAGTACTTC	CASNFRTSDEQYF
-	TRBV7-6	TRBJ2-1	-	TGTGCCAGCTACGATAGTGGTGAGCAGTTCTTC	CASYDSGEQFF
-	TRBV5-5	TRBJ2-5	-	TGTGCCAGCAGCCCGCTAGGAGAGACCCAGTACTTC	CASSPLGETQYF
-	TRBV6-6	TRBJ1-2	-	TGTGCCAGCAGAAGACAGGAGACCGATGGCTACACCTTC	CASRRQETDGYTF
-	TRBV25-1	TRBJ2-7	-	TGTGCCAGCAGGGCGACACTGGTAAGCGGCTCCTCCTACGAGCAGTACTTC	CASRATLVSGSSYEQYF
-	TRBV2	TRBJ2-7	-	TGTGCCAGCACCGGTGTTAGCTCCTACGAGCAGTACTTC	CASTGVSSYEQYF
-	TRBV27	TRBJ1-5	-	TGTGCCAGCAGCTCGGGGGGGAGCAAGCAGCCCCAGCATTTT	CASSSGGSKQPQHF
TRBD2	TRBV11-3	TRBJ2-3	once	TGTGCCAGCAGCGCACGGGGGGGCCGTTCAGATACGCAGTATTTT	CASSARGGRSDTQYF
TRBD1	TRBV19	TRBJ1-2	-	TGTGCCAGTAAGGGACAGGGACGGTTCGAAGATGGCTACACCTTC	CASKGQGRFEDGYTF
TRBD2	TRBV18	TRBJ2-3	once	TGTGCCAGCTCACCACCCTCGGGGGGGCTTACAGATACGCAGTATTTT	CASSPPSGGLTDTQYF
TRBD2	TRBV19	TRBJ2-3	few	TGTGCCAGTAGCCTGACTAGCGGGGGCACAGATACGCAGTATTTT	CASSLTSGGTDTQYF
TRBD1	TRBV5-1	TRBJ1-4	once	TGCGCCAGCAGCCCGGGACAGCCACGTGAAAAACTGTTTTTT	CASSPGQPREKLFF
TRBD1	TRBV6-4	TRBJ2-1	-	TGTGCCAGCAGTGGACAGGGGGGGGATGAGCAGTTCTTC	CASSGQGGDEQFF
TRBD2	TRBV4-2	TRBJ2-5	-	TGTGCCAGCAGCCAGCCTAGCGGGAGGGGTGTAGAGACCCAGTACTTC	CASSQPSGRGVETQYF
-	TRBV6-1	TRBJ1-4	-	TGTGCCAGCAGTGAAGTGGCTTTACCCCAGAAACTGTTTTTT	CASSEVALPQKLFF
TRBD1	TRBV18	TRBJ1-1	-	TGTGCCAGCTCACCATTACCCCTACAGGGGAATGTGCGGGAAGCTTTCTTT	CASSPLPLQGNVREAFF
TRBD2	TRBV5-4	TRBJ2-5	once	TGTGCCAGCAGCTCCGCTAAGCGGGAGGGCCCTCGGGAGACCCAGTACTTC	CASSSAKREGPRETQYF
-	TRBV18	TRBJ1-2	-	TGTGCCAGCTCACCAACGGAGCCTACCGGGGATGGCTACACCTTC	CASSPTEPTGDGYTF
TRBD1	TRBV19	TRBJ2-7	-	TGTGCCAGTAGTATAACAGGGGGCGCCTACGAGCAGTACTTC	CASSITGGAYEQYF
TRBD1	TRBV28	TRBJ1-2	-	TGTGCCAGCAGTTTAGCTCTAGGGGGCGGCTACACCTTC	CASSLALGGGYTF
-	TRBV28	TRBJ1-1	-	TGTGCCAGCAGTCCTCGGGTGAACACTGAAGCTTTCTTT	CASSPRVNTEAFF
TRBD2	TRBV13	TRBJ2-3	few	TGTGCCAGCAGTGGGAGGGCCTTCGGGGGCACAGATACGCAGTATTTT	CASSGRAFGGTDTQYF
TRBD1	TRBV18	TRBJ2-7	-	TGTGCCAGCTGCCCGGGACAGGGCTACGAGCAGTACTTC	CASCPGQGYEQYF
TRBD1	TRBV15	TRBJ1-5	-	TGTGCCACCAGCCCACGGGGGGACAGGGCGAGCAATCAGCCCCAGCATTTT	CATSPRGDRASNQPQHF